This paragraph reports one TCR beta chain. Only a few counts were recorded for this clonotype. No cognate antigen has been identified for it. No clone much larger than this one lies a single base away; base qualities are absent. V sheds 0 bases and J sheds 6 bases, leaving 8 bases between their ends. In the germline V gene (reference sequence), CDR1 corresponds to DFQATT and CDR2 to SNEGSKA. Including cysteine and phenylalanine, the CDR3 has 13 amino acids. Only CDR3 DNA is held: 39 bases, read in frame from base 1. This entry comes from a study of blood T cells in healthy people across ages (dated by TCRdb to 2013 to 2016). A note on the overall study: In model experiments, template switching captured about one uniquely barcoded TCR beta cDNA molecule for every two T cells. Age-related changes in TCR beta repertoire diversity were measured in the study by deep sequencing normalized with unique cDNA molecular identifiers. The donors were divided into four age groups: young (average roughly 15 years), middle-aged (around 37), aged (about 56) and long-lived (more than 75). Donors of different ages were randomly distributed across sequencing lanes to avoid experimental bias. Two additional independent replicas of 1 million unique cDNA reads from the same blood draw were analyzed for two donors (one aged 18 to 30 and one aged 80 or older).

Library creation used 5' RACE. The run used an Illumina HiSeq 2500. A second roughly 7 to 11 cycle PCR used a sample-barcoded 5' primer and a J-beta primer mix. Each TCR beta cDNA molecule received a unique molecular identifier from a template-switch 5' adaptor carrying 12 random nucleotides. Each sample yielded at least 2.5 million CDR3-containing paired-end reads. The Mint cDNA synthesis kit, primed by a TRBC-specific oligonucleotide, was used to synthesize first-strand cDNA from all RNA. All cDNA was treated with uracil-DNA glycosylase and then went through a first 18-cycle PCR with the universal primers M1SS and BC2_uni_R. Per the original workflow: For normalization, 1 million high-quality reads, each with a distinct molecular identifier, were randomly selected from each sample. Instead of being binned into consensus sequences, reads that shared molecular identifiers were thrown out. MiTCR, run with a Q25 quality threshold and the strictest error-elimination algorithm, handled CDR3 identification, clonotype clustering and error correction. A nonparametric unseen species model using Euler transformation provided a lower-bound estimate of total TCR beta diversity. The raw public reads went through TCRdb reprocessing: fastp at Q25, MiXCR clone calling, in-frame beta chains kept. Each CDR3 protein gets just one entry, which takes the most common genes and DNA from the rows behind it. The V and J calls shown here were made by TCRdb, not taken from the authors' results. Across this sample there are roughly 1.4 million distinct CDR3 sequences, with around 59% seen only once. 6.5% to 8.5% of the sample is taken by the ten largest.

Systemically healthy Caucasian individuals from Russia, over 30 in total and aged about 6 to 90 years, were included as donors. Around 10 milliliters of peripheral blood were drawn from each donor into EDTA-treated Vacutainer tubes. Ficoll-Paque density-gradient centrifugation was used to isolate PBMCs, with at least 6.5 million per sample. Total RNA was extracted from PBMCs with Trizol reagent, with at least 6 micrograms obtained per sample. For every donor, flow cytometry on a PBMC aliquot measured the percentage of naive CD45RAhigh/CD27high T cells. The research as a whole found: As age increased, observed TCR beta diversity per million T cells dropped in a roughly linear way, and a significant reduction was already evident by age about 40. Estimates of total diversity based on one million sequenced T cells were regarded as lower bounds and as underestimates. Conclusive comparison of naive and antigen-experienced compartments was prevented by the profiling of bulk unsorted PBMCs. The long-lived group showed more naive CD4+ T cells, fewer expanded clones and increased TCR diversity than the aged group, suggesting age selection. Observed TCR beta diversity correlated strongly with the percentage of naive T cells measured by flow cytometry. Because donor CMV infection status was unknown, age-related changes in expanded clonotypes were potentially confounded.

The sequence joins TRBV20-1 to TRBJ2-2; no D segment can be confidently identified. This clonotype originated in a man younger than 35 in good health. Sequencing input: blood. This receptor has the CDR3 CSARDYQSGELFF. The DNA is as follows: TGCAGTGCTAGAGATTATCAATCCGGGGAGCTGTTTTTT.